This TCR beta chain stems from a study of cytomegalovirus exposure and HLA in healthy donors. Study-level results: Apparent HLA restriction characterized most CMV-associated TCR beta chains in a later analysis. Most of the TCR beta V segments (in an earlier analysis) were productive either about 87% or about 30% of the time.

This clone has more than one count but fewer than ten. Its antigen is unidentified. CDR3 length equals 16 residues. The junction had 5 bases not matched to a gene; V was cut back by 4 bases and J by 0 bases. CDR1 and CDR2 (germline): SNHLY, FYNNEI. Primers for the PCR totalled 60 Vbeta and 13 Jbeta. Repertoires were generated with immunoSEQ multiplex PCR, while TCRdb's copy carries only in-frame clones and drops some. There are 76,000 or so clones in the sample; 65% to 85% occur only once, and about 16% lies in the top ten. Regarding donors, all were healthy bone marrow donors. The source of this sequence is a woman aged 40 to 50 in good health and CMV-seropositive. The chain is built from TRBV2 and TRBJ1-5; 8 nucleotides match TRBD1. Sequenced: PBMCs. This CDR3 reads CASSGTGKYSNQPQHF. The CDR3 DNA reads TGTGCCAGCAGTGGGACAGGGAAATATAGCAATCAGCCCCAGCATTTT.